The present T cell receptor (beta chain) was sequenced within a study of regulatory T cells in long-lasting Graves disease. HTBI primers from iRepertoire and Arm-PCR of CDR3 regions yielded the TCR beta libraries. TCRdb independently ran MiXCR on the multiplex PCR reads; one entry per CDR3 protein. The sample has 450,000 to 600,000 distinct CDR3 sequences, roughly 14% seen once; the top ten hold under 10%. Trimming removed 5 bases from V and 4 bases from J; junction bases left unmatched: 12. CDR3 length equals 16 residues. CDR1 is SNHLY, CDR2 FYNNEI, per germline. The time point was: newly diagnosed GD, antithyroid drugs for less than 3 months. From PBMCs, RNA was extracted and then used to make the TCR library. The patient group derived from an endocrinology department in Xi'an, China. Whole-study results and caveats: Persistent Graves' patients possessed reduced TCR diversity relative to recently diagnosed ones. Fewer public clonotypes were shared by new patients (roughly 910) than by persistent patients (approximately 2,700).

In its sample, this clonotype was seen many times. Its antigen is undetermined. This same sample was also part of a study on T cells in Graves' hyperthyroidism and ophthalmopathy. As that report states: Not enrolled were patients with uncontrolled infection, other autoimmune disease, pregnancy or lactation.

The input for sequencing was peripheral blood mononuclear cells (PBMCs), taken at new diagnosis, from a patient treated with antithyroid drugs. The rearrangement joins TRBV2 to TRBJ2-7; 9 bases are shared with TRBD2. This sequence originates from a man younger than 40 with Graves disease. CDR3 DNA sequence: TGTGCCAGCAGTCGCAATACTCTAGCGGGAAAGTACGAGCAGTACTTC. Amino acids: CASSRNTLAGKYEQYF.